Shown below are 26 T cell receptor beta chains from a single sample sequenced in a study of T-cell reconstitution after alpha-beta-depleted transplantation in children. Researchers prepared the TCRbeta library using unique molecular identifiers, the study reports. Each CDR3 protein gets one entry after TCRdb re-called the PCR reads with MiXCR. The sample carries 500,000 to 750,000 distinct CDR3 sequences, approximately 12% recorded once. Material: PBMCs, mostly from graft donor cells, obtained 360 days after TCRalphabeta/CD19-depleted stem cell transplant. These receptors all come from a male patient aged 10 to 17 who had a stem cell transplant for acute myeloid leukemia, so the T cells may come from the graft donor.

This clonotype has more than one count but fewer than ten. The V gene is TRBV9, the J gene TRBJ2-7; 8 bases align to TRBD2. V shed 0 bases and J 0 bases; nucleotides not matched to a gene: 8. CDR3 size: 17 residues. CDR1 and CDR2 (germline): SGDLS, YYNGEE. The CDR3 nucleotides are TGTGCCAGCAGCGTAGATGGTGATAGCGGGGTCTCCTACGAGCAGTACTTC. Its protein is CASSVDGDSGVSYEQYF.

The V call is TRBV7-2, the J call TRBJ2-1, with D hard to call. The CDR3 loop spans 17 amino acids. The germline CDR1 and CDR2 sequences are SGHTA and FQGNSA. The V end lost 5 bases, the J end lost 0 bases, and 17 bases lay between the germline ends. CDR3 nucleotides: TGTGCCAGCAGCCCCTCCTACGGCCGAAGCTCCTACAATGAGCAGTTCTTC. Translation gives CASSPSYGRSSYNEQFF.

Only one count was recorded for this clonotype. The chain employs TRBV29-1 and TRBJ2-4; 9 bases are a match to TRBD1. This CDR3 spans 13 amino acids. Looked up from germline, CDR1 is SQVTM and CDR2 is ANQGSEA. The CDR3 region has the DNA TGCGGCATGAAGCACAGGGGGCTAAACATTCAGTACTTC. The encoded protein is CGMKHRGLNIQYF. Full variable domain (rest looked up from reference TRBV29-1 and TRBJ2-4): SAVISQKPSRDICQRGTSLTIQCQVDSQVTMMFWYRQQPGQSLTLIATANQGSEATYESGFVIDKFPISRPNLTFSTLTVSNMSPEDSSIYLCGMKHRGLNIQYFGAGTRLSVL.

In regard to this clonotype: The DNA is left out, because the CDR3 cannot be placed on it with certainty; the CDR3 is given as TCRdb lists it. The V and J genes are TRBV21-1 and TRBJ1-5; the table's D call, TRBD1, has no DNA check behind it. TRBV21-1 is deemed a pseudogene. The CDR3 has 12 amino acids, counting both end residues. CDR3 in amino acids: CASSKVGTGTNF.

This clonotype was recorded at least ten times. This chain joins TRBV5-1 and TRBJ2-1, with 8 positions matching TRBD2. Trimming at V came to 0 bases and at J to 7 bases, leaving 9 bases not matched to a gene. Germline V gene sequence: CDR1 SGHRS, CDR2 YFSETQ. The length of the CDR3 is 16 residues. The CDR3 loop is CASSLGVGRAKNEQFF. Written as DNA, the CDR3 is TGCGCCAGCAGCTTGGGCGTCGGGAGGGCCAAAAATGAGCAGTTCTTC. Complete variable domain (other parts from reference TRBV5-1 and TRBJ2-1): KAGVTQTPRYLIKTRGQQVTLSCSPISGHRSVSWYQQTPGQGLQFLFEYFSETQRNKGNFPGRFSGRQFSNSRSEMNVSTLELGDSALYLCASSLGVGRAKNEQFFGPGTRLTVL.

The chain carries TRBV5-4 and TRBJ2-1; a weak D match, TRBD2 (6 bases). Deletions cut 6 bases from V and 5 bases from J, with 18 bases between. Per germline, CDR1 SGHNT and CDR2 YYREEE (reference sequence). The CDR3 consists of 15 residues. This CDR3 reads CASTLRENDNNEQFF. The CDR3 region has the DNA TGTGCCAGCACCCTCCGGGAGAACGACAACAATGAGCAGTTCTTC.

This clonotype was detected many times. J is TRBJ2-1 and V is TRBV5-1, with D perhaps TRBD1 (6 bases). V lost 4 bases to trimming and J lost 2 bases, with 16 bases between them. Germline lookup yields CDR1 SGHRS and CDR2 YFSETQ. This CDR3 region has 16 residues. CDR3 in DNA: TGCGCCAGCAGCGGGGGCCTTCAACTACCCTACAATGAGCAGTTCTTC. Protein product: CASSGGLQLPYNEQFF.

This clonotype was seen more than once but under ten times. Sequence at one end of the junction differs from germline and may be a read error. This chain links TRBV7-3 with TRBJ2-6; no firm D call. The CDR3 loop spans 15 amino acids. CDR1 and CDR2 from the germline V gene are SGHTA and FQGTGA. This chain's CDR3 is CASSVTASGANVLTF. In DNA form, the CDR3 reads TGTGCCAGCAGCGTAACAGCCTCTGGGGCCAACGTCCTGACTTTC.

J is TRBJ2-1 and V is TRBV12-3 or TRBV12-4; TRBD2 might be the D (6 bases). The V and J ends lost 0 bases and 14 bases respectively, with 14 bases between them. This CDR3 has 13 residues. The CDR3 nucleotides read TGTGCCAGCAGTTTAGCGGGAGGTTCCTCGAAGTTCTTC. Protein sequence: CASSLAGGSSKFF.

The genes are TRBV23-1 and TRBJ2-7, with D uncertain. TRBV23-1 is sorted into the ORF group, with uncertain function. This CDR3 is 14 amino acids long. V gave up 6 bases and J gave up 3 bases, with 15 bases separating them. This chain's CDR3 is CASRNTRQHYEQYF. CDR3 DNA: TGCGCCAGCAGAAATACACGACAACACTACGAGCAGTACTTC.

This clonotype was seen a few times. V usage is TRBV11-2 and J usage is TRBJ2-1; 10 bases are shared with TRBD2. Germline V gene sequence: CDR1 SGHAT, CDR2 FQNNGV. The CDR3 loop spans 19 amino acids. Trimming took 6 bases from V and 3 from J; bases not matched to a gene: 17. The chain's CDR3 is CASSFLGLAPDYRYNEQFF. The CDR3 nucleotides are TGTGCCAGCAGTTTCTTGGGACTAGCGCCAGACTATCGCTACAATGAGCAGTTCTTC.

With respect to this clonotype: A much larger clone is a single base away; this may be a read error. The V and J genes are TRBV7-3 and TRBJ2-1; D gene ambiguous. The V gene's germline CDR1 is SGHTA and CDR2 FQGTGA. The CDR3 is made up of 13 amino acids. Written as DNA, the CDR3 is TGTGCCAGCAGCTTCCGGTCTTACAATGGGCAGTTCTTC. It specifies CASSFRSYNGQFF.

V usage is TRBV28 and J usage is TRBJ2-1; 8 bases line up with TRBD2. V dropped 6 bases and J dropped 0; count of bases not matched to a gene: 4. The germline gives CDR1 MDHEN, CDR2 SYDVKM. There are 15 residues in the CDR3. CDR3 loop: CASRRGRSSYNEQFF. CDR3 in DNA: TGTGCCAGCAGACGCGGGAGGTCCTCCTACAATGAGCAGTTCTTC.

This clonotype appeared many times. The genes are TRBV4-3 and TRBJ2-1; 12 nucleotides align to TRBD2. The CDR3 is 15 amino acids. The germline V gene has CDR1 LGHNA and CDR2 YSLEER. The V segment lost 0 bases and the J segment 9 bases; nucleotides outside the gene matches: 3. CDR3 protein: CASSQDLLAGGEQFF. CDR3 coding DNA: TGCGCCAGCAGCCAAGATCTACTAGCGGGAGGTGAGCAGTTCTTC.

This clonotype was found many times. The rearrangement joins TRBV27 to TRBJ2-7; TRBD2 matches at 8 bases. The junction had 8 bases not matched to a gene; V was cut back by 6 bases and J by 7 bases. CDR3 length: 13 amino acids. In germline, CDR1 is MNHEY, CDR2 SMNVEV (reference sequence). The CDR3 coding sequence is TGTGCCAGCAGGTGGCGGGGGGCTGGGGAGCAGTACTTC. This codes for CASRWRGAGEQYF.

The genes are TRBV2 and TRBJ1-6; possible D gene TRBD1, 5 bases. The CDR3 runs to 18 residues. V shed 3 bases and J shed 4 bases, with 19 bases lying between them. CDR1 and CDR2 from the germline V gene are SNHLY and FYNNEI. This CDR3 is CASSDKRGPSSYNSPLHF. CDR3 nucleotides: TGTGCCAGCAGTGATAAAAGGGGCCCCTCATCTTATAATTCACCCCTCCACTTT.

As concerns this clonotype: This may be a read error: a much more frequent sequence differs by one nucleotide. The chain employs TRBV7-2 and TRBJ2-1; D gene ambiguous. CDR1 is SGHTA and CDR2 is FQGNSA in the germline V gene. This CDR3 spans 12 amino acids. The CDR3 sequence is CASGFGGNEQFF. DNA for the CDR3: TGTGCCAGCGGCTTCGGCGGAAATGAGCAGTTCTTC. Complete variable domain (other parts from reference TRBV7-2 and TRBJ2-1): GAGVSQSPSNKVTEKGKDVELRCDPISGHTALYWYRQSLGQGLEFLIYFQGNSAPDKSGLPSDRFSAERTGGSVSTLTIQRTQQEDSAVYLCASGFGGNEQFFGPGTRLTVL.

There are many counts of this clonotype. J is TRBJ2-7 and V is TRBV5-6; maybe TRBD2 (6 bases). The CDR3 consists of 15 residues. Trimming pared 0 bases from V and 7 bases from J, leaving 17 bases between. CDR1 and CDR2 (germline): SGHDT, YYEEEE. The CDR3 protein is CASSLVGQGAGEQYF. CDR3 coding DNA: TGTGCCAGCAGCTTGGTCGGGCAGGGAGCGGGTGAGCAGTACTTC.

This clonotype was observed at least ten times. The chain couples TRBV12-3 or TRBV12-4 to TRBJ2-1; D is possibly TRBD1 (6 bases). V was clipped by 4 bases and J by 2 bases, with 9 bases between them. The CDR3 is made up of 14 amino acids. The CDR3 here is CASSYRTAYNEQFF. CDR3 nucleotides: TGTGCCAGCAGTTACCGGACAGCCTACAATGAGCAGTTCTTC.

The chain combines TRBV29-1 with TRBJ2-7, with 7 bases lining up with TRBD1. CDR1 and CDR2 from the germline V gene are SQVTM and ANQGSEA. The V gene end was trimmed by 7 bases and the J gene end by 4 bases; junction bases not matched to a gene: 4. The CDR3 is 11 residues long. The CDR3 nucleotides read TGCAGCGCTAGGGGGCATTACGAGCAGTACTTC. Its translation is CSARGHYEQYF.

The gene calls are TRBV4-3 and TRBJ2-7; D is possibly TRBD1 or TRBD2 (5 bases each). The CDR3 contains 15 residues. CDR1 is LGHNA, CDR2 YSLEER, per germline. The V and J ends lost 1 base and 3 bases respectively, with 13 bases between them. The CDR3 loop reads CASSQGGTRGYEQYF. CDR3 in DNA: TGCGCCAGCAGCCAAGGAGGGACCCGGGGCTACGAGCAGTACTTC.

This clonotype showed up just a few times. The CDR3 here is CASSRTSGLNIQYF. The DNA of the CDR3 is TGTGCCAGCAGTCGGACTAGCGGATTAAACATTCAGTACTTC. The chain couples TRBV6-1 to TRBJ2-4; 10 bases map to TRBD2. Looked up from germline, CDR1 is MNHNS and CDR2 is SASEGT. This CDR3 comprises 14 residues. J gave up 6 bases and V 5 bases, and 4 bases lay outside the gene matches.

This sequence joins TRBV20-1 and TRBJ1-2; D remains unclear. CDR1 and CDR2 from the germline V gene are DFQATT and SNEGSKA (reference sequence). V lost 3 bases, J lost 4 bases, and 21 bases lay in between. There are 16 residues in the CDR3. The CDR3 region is CSARTRAPHTGYGYTF. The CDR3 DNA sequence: TGCAGTGCTAGGACCCGGGCCCCCCACACCGGCTATGGCTACACCTTC.

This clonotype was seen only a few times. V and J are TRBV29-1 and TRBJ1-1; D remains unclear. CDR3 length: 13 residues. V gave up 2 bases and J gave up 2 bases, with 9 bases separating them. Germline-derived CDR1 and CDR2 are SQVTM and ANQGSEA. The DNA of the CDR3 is TGCAGCGTTGAAAGGTGGGGTAACACTGAAGCTTTCTTT. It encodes CSVERWGNTEAFF.

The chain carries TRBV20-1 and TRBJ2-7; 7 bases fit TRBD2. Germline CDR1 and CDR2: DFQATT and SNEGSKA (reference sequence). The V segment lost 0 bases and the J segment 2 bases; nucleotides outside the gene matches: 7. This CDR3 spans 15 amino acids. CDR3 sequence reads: CSARETSVYPYEQYF. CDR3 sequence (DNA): TGCAGTGCTAGAGAAACTAGCGTCTATCCCTACGAGCAGTACTTC.

The CDR3 region is CASSVLAGGPVAYEQYF. The CDR3 DNA reads TGTGCCAGCAGCGTGTTAGCGGGAGGGCCGGTGGCCTACGAGCAGTACTTC. This sequence joins TRBV9 and TRBJ2-7; TRBD2 matches 11 bases. This CDR3 has 17 amino acids. Per germline, CDR1 SGDLS and CDR2 YYNGEE. Trimming at V came to 2 bases and at J to 2 bases, leaving 9 bases not matched to a gene.